Listed below are T cell receptor beta chains from one sample, sequenced in a study of blood T cell repertoires in COVID-19. Profiled with immunoSEQ multiplex PCR; TCRdb holds only in-frame clones, not every one. Among fewer than 250,000 clones listed, around 80% were seen once. Sequencing was performed on peripheral blood. The receptor set was obtained from a woman between 40 and 55 years old with acute or convalescent COVID-19. Both conserved end residues are part of each CDR3. A D gene is named only where the DNA matches it firmly. Not all rows give a size; the values are once, few, many and, for expanded clones, a class.

D | J | size | V | CDR3 | DNA
. | TRBJ2-7 | . | TRBV21-1 | CASSKGASSSYEQYF | TGTGCCAGCAGCAAAGGGGCCAGCAGCTCCTACGAGCAGTACTTC
. | TRBJ2-1 | few | TRBV7-8 | CASSLDGTPYNEQFF | TGTGCCAGCAGCTTGGACGGGACTCCTTACAATGAGCAGTTCTTC
TRBD2 | TRBJ2-1 | . | TRBV19 | CASTPRLAGPNEQFF | TGTGCCAGTACCCCGAGGCTAGCGGGGCCCAATGAGCAGTTCTTC
. | TRBJ1-1 | . | TRBV5-1 | CASSLEPRGEAFF | TGCGCCAGCAGCTTGGAGCCCCGCGGGGAAGCTTTCTTT
. | TRBJ2-7 | once | TRBV7-2 | CASSLNSPYEQYF | TGTGCCAGCAGCTTGAACAGTCCCTACGAGCAGTACTTC
TRBD1 | TRBJ2-3 | . | TRBV28 | CASRLGDRSTDTQYF | TGTGCCAGCAGACTTGGGGACAGGAGCACAGATACGCAGTATTTT
. | TRBJ1-1 | once | TRBV6-6 | CASSYSNSNTEAFF | TGTGCCAGCAGTTACTCGAACAGTAACACTGAAGCTTTCTTT
TRBD2 | TRBJ2-7 | . | TRBV7-9 | CASSLVTGGNLREQYF | TGTGCCAGCAGCTTAGTGACGGGGGGTAACCTACGGGAGCAGTACTTC
. | TRBJ2-7 | . | TRBV6-5 | CASSWTFYEQYF | TGTGCCAGCAGTTGGACTTTTTACGAGCAGTACTTC
TRBD1 | TRBJ2-1 | . | TRBV29-1 | CSVEGTGGSYNEQFF | TGCAGCGTTGAAGGGACAGGGGGGTCCTACAATGAGCAGTTCTTC
. | TRBJ1-6 | . | TRBV4-1 | CASSQDYSRTVNSPLHF | TGCGCCAGCAGCCAAGATTACAGTCGGACAGTCAATTCACCCCTCCACTTT
TRBD2 | TRBJ2-6 | . | TRBV7-3 | CASSSEGRTGGISGANVLTF | TGTGCCAGCAGCTCAGAGGGCAGAACGGGGGGAATCTCTGGGGCCAACGTCCTGACTTTC
. | TRBJ2-4 | . | TRBV12-5 | CASRNTAKNIQYF | TGTGCTAGCAGGAATACGGCCAAAAACATTCAGTACTTC
. | TRBJ1-2 | . | TRBV10-3 | CAISESNSLLLAGYTF | TGTGCCATCAGTGAGTCGAACAGTTTACTTCTTGCAGGCTACACCTTC
. | TRBJ2-3 | . | TRBV5-6 | CASSLTGADTQYF | TGTGCCAGCAGCTTGACTGGAGCAGATACGCAGTATTTT
. | TRBJ1-2 | . | TRBV5-6 | CASSTGGGVPGYTF | TGTGCCAGCAGCACGGGCGGCGGGGTTCCCGGCTACACCTTC
TRBD1 | TRBJ2-6 | . | TRBV19 | CASRRQGAGANVLTF | TGTGCCAGTAGAAGACAGGGTGCCGGGGCCAACGTCCTGACTTTC
TRBD1 | TRBJ1-4 | . | TRBV19 | CASSRPGTGNFPFF | TGTGCCAGTAGTAGACCTGGGACAGGGAATTTCCCGTTTTTT
TRBD2 | TRBJ2-1 | . | TRBV15 | CATSRDFFGLAGGQNSNEQFF | TGTGCCACCAGCAGGGATTTTTTCGGACTAGCGGGGGGCCAGAACTCCAATGAGCAGTTCTTC
. | TRBJ2-7 | . | TRBV6-1 | CASSEIVRSPEQYF | TGTGCCAGCAGTGAAATCGTCAGGTCCCCCGAGCAGTACTTC
. | TRBJ1-1 | . | TRBV11-2 | CASSLGQKNTEAFF | TGTGCCAGCAGCTTAGGACAAAAGAACACTGAAGCTTTCTTT
TRBD2 | TRBJ2-3 | . | TRBV27 | CASLKAGGPTDTQYF | TGTGCCAGCCTTAAAGCGGGAGGACCCACAGATACGCAGTATTTT
. | TRBJ2-4 | . | TRBV4-1 | CASSQAGFQYF | TGCGCCAGCAGCCAAGCAGGGTTTCAGTACTTC
TRBD1 | TRBJ1-1 | . | TRBV12-3/TRBV12-4 | CASSRDRGTEAFF | TGTGCCAGCAGCCGGGACAGGGGGACTGAAGCTTTCTTT
. | TRBJ1-4 | . | TRBV18 | CASSPQEGREEKLFF | TGTGCCAGCTCACCACAGGAGGGGAGGGAAGAAAAACTGTTTTTT
TRBD1 | TRBJ1-2 | few | TRBV27 | CASSPTGGVGYTF | TGTGCCAGCAGTCCGACAGGGGGCGTTGGCTACACCTTC
TRBD2 | TRBJ2-2 | . | TRBV5-5 | CASSFQTSLVTGELFF | TGTGCCAGCAGCTTCCAGACTAGCTTGGTCACCGGGGAGCTGTTTTTT
. | TRBJ1-6 | . | TRBV7-8 | CASGESANSPLHF | TGTGCCAGCGGGGAGTCAGCCAATTCACCCCTCCACTTT
TRBD1 | TRBJ1-1 | . | TRBV29-1 | CSVKGQGGAFF | TGCAGCGTTAAGGGACAGGGAGGCGCTTTCTTT
TRBD1 | TRBJ2-7 | . | TRBV10-3 | CAISEGGQGPTYEQYF | TGTGCCATCAGTGAGGGTGGACAGGGGCCTACCTACGAGCAGTACTTC
. | TRBJ1-1 | many | TRBV4-3 | CASSQGLTGARTEAFF | TGCGCCAGCAGCCAAGGTCTAACCGGCGCGCGGACTGAAGCTTTCTTT
. | TRBJ2-3 | . | TRBV5-4 | CASSPRVSADTQYF | TGTGCCAGCAGCCCGAGGGTTTCGGCAGATACGCAGTATTTT
. | TRBJ1-2 | few | TRBV30 | CALLRAGDYYGYTF | TGTGCCTTGTTGAGGGCAGGGGATTACTATGGCTACACCTTC
TRBD2 | TRBJ2-6 | . | TRBV7-2 | CASSPKLAGGAGANVLTF | TGTGCCAGCAGCCCGAAACTAGCGGGAGGTGCCGGGGCCAACGTCCTGACTTTC
TRBD1 | TRBJ2-3 | . | TRBV7-2 | CASSFRGNTDTQYF | TGTGCCAGCAGCTTCAGGGGGAACACAGATACGCAGTATTTT
. | TRBJ2-6 | . | TRBV19 | CASHSGANVLTF | TGTGCCAGTCACTCTGGGGCCAACGTCCTGACTTTC
. | TRBJ2-1 | . | TRBV7-2 | CASSLVGGVPHEQFF | TGTGCCAGCAGCTTAGTGGGGGGAGTCCCGCATGAGCAGTTCTTC
TRBD2 | TRBJ2-1 | . | TRBV4-2 | CASSQDMPSGSGNEQFF | TGTGCCAGCAGCCAAGATATGCCTAGCGGGAGTGGGAATGAGCAGTTCTTC
TRBD2 | TRBJ2-1 | . | TRBV7-9 | CASSPRTSGNEQFF | TGTGCCAGCAGCCCTAGGACTAGTGGCAATGAGCAGTTCTTC
TRBD1 | TRBJ2-3 | . | TRBV11-2 | CASSSGQPSTDTQYF | TGTGCCAGCAGCTCGGGACAGCCCAGCACAGATACGCAGTATTTT
. | TRBJ2-1 | . | TRBV5-1 | CASSFAQGLNEQFF | TGCGCCAGCAGCTTTGCGCAGGGGTTAAATGAGCAGTTCTTC
. | TRBJ1-1 | . | TRBV12-5 | CASVPVGAYTEAFF | TGTGCTAGTGTTCCGGTAGGGGCTTACACTGAAGCTTTCTTT
. | TRBJ2-7 | . | TRBV5-4 | CASSLSPRREYEQYF | TGTGCCAGCAGCTTAAGCCCTCGGAGGGAGTACGAGCAGTACTTC
TRBD2 | TRBJ2-2 | . | TRBV6-5 | CASSYSGGSGTGELFF | TGTGCCAGCAGTTACTCCGGCGGGAGCGGCACCGGGGAGCTGTTTTTT
TRBD1 | TRBJ1-6 | . | TRBV7-2 | CASSSRQGGSPLHF | TGTGCCAGCAGCTCCAGACAGGGGGGTTCACCCCTCCACTTT
. | TRBJ2-1 | . | TRBV7-9 | CASSSRDSYSYNEQFF | TGTGCCAGCAGCTCTCGGGACTCCTACTCCTACAATGAGCAGTTCTTC
TRBD1 | TRBJ2-7 | . | TRBV27 | CASSARGQGAYEQYF | TGTGCCAGCAGTGCTAGGGGACAGGGGGCCTACGAGCAGTACTTC
TRBD2 | TRBJ2-1 | . | TRBV7-2 | CASRIAGGPVWYNEQFF | TGTGCCAGCAGGATAGCGGGGGGGCCTGTTTGGTACAATGAGCAGTTCTTC